The 25 T cell receptor beta chains in this list originate from one sample, sequenced in a study of blood T cell repertoires in COVID-19. The data were produced by immunoSEQ multiplex PCR, yet TCRdb's version contains in-frame clones alone and is incomplete. The sample records 200,000 to 300,000 clones, roughly 91% being singletons. Input material: peripheral blood. These receptors were obtained from a woman between 40 and 50 years old who had recovered from COVID-19.

The V gene is TRBV4-2, the J gene TRBJ2-2; 8 nucleotides line up with TRBD2. This CDR3 has 17 residues. V lost 3 bases, J lost 1 base, and 7 bases stayed unmatched. Germline V lookup: CDR1 LGHNA, CDR2 YNFKEQ. The CDR3 nucleotides are TGTGCCAGCAGCCACCCAGGGACTAGAATGAACACCGGGGAGCTGTTTTTT. It yields the protein CASSHPGTRMNTGELFF.

This clone was detected only once. The chain employs TRBV12-3 or TRBV12-4 and TRBJ2-2; D may be TRBD2 (5 bases). The CDR3 loop spans 13 amino acids. Trimming pared 6 bases from V and 6 bases from J, leaving 11 bases between. The CDR3 DNA reads TGTGCCAGCAGGCAACCGGGGTCCGGGGAGCTGTTTTTT. Translated: CASRQPGSGELFF.

This chain joins TRBV9 and TRBJ2-5; D is unresolved. Trimming pared 4 bases from V and 1 base from J, leaving 8 bases between. Germline lookup yields CDR1 SGDLS and CDR2 YYNGEE. The CDR3 loop spans 13 amino acids. The DNA for the CDR3 is TGTGCCAGCAGCTCCCGTCCCCAAGAGACCCAGTACTTC. Translating gives CASSSRPQETQYF.

The rearrangement uses TRBV30 and TRBJ2-1; 8 positions agree with TRBD2. CDR1 and CDR2 from the germline V gene are GTSNPN and SVGIG (reference sequence). V dropped 4 bases and J dropped 8; count of bases not matched to a gene: 4. This CDR3 spans 12 amino acids. CDR3 DNA sequence: TGTGCCTGGATCCGGGGGGGATATGAGCAGTTCTTC. Translated, it gives CAWIRGGYEQFF. Based on the CDR3 plus reference TRBV30 and TRBJ2-1, the full variable domain is SQTIHQWPATLVQPVGSPLSLECTVEGTSNPNLYWYRQAAGRGLQLLFYSVGIGQISSEVPQNLSASRPQDRQFILSSKKLLLSDSGFYLCAWIRGGYEQFFGPGTRLTVL.

As to this clone: Other DNA sequences in this specimen translate into the identical CDR3. The chain links TRBV24-1 to TRBJ2-3; 7 positions match TRBD2. The germline CDR1 and CDR2 sequences are KGHDR and SFDVKD. The J segment lost 2 bases and the V segment lost 0 bases, leaving 1 base of the junction unmatched. The CDR3 contains 15 residues. CDR3 in amino acids: CATSDLAGATDTQYF. CDR3 sequence (DNA): TGTGCCACCAGTGATTTGGCGGGAGCCACAGATACGCAGTATTTT.

The chain combines TRBV25-1 with TRBJ1-2, with 8 positions matching TRBD1. V was clipped by 8 bases and J by 2 bases; unmatched bases: 1. The CDR3 is 12 amino acids. Germline CDR1 MGHDK, CDR2 SYGVNS. The CDR3: CASRQGNYGYTF. The CDR3 coding sequence is TGTGCCAGCCGACAGGGGAACTATGGCTACACCTTC.

The chain uses TRBV3-1 (or the pseudogene TRBV3-2) and TRBJ2-4; possible D gene TRBD1, 6 bases. The CDR3 length is 15 residues. The ends were cut back, 3 bases at V and 0 bases at J, with 9 bases in the middle. Germline lookup yields CDR1 LGHDT and CDR2 YNNKEL (reference sequence). The CDR3 nucleotides are TGTGCCAGCAGCCATGGGGACACAGCCAAAAACATTCAGTACTTC. As protein: CASSHGDTAKNIQYF.

This clone has a handful of counts. The CDR3: CASSPWAGAEAFF. The CDR3 bases are TGTGCCAGCAGCCCCTGGGCGGGGGCTGAAGCTTTCTTT. The rearrangement links TRBV9 to TRBJ1-1, with a tentative D call TRBD1 (5 bases). The ends were cut back, 4 bases at V and 6 bases at J, with 13 bases in the middle. This CDR3 has 13 residues. Germline values: CDR1 SGDLS, CDR2 YYNGEE.

This clone was found many times. This CDR3 is CASSRGGGPGDTQYF. DNA for the CDR3: TGCGCCAGCAGCCGTGGCGGGGGCCCCGGAGATACGCAGTATTTT. J is TRBJ2-3 and V is TRBV5-1, with a possible D match to TRBD2 (7 bases). Germline lookup yields CDR1 SGHRS and CDR2 YFSETQ. The V end was cut by 4 bases, the J end by 5 bases, with 17 bases between. This CDR3 has 15 residues. Filled out from reference TRBV5-1 and TRBJ2-3, the complete variable domain reads KAGVTQTPRYLIKTRGQQVTLSCSPISGHRSVSWYQQTPGQGLQFLFEYFSETQRNKGNFPGRFSGRQFSNSRSEMNVSTLELGDSALYLCASSRGGGPGDTQYFGPGTRLTVL.

The V gene is TRBV24-1, the J gene TRBJ1-5; 7 bases map to TRBD1. CDR1 KGHDR and CDR2 SFDVKD come from the germline V gene. This CDR3 region has 14 residues. V dropped 5 bases and J dropped 6; count of bases not matched to a gene: 6. The CDR3 DNA follows: TGTGCCACCAGTGGGAGGGGGCTTGGTCAGCCCCAGCATTTT. This encodes CATSGRGLGQPQHF.

This rearrangement joins TRBV11-2 to TRBJ2-5, with D perhaps TRBD1 (5 bases). The germline V gene has CDR1 SGHAT and CDR2 FQNNGV. V lost 3 bases to trimming and J lost 0 bases, with 8 bases between them. This CDR3 is 14 amino acids long. The CDR3 DNA reads as TGTGCCAGCAGCTTGGGGCTACACCAAGAGACCCAGTACTTC. Its protein is CASSLGLHQETQYF.

J is TRBJ2-6 and V is TRBV13, with 11 bases aligning to TRBD2. The trim removed 5 bases at V and 0 bases at J, leaving 9 bases unmatched. CDR1 PRHDT and CDR2 FYEKMQ come from the germline V gene (reference sequence). The CDR3 consists of 19 residues. In DNA, the CDR3 is TGTGCCAGCAGCCCACCCAACGGACTAGCGGGCTCTGGGGCCAACGTCCTGACTTTC. Its translation: CASSPPNGLAGSGANVLTF.

CDR3 amino acids: CSASLAGSGKNIQYF. The CDR3 DNA is TGCAGTGCTAGTCTGGCAGGTAGTGGCAAAAACATTCAGTACTTC. V is TRBV20-1 and J is TRBJ2-4; the D is unclear. V gave up 3 bases and J gave up 3 bases, with 15 bases separating them. Looked up from germline, CDR1 is DFQATT and CDR2 is SNEGSKA (reference sequence). The length of the CDR3 is 15 residues.

The V gene is TRBV19, the J gene TRBJ1-1; the match to TRBD1 covers 7 bases. Germline V gene data show CDR1 as LNHDA and CDR2 as SQIVND (reference sequence). Losses at the gene ends were 8 bases for V and 1 base for J; bases not matched to a gene: 25. The length of the CDR3 is 20 residues. CDR3 sequence: CASGARANRGLWGRNTEAFF. The CDR3 nucleotides are TGTGCCAGTGGTGCCCGGGCCAACAGGGGTTTGTGGGGCCGGAACACTGAAGCTTTCTTT.

This clone was found once. The chain links TRBV7-8 to TRBJ1-1; D is unclear. Germline CDR1 reads SGHVS; CDR2 reads FQNEAQ. The V end was cut by 3 bases, the J end by 4 bases, with 9 bases between. The CDR3 is made up of 13 amino acids. The CDR3 loop reads CASSFISGTEAFF. In nucleotides, the CDR3 is TGTGCCAGCAGCTTCATCTCCGGCACTGAAGCTTTCTTT.

CDR3 coding DNA: TGTGCCAGCTGGGGGGGTGTGAATGAGCAGTTCTTC. Its protein is CASWGGVNEQFF. The rearrangement links TRBV21-1 to TRBJ2-1; the table's D call of TRBD2 was not tested on the DNA. TRBV21-1 is a listed pseudogene. The CDR3 extends over 12 amino acids.

CDR3 amino acids: CASTTQQTANEKLFF. CDR3 DNA sequence: TGTGCCAGCACCACCCAACAGACCGCGAATGAAAAACTGTTTTTT. The chain links TRBV18 to TRBJ1-4; D is uncertain. V lost 8 bases to trimming and J lost 5 bases, with 18 bases between them. The germline CDR1 and CDR2 sequences are KGHSH and LQKENI. This CDR3 is built from 15 residues.

The V and J genes are TRBV19 and TRBJ2-5; 9 nucleotides line up with TRBD1. CDR3 length: 15 residues. CDR1 and CDR2 from the germline V gene are LNHDA and SQIVND (reference sequence). The V gene end was trimmed by 6 bases and the J gene end by 3 bases; junction bases not matched to a gene: 8. CDR3 DNA: TGTGCCAGTAGGAGGGGACAGGGATTGGAAGAGACCCAGTACTTC. As protein: CASRRGQGLEETQYF.

V is TRBV7-9 and J is TRBJ2-3; TRBD2 matches at 8 bases. J gave up 4 bases and V 6 bases, and 3 bases lay outside the gene matches. This CDR3 is built from 13 residues. Germline V gives CDR1 SEHNR, CDR2 FQNEAQ (reference sequence). The CDR3 sequence is CASRRGVADTQYF. Here the CDR3 DNA reads TGTGCCAGCAGGCGGGGGGTGGCAGATACGCAGTATTTT.

The rearrangement links TRBV30 to TRBJ2-1, with D possibly being TRBD2 (7 bases). V dropped 0 bases and J dropped 13 bases, with 13 bases sitting between them. The CDR3 consists of 12 residues. CDR1 and CDR2 from the germline V gene are GTSNPN and SVGIG (reference sequence). Written as DNA, the CDR3 is TGTGCCTGGAGTGTAGGGGGGGACTTACAGTTCTTC. It translates to CAWSVGGDLQFF.

The chain links TRBV5-6 to TRBJ2-7; maybe TRBD2 (6 bases). V lost 0 bases to trimming and J lost 6 bases, with 10 bases between them. There are 13 residues in the CDR3. Germline assignment: CDR1 SGHDT and CDR2 YYEEEE. Written as DNA, the CDR3 is TGTGCCAGCAGCTTGGTCGGGGGTCCCGAGCAGTACTTC. Its protein product is CASSLVGGPEQYF.

This CDR3 reads CASSPGTGREQYF. As DNA, the CDR3 is TGTGCCAGCTCACCCGGGACAGGGCGGGAGCAGTACTTC. The rearrangement uses TRBV18 and TRBJ2-7; the match to TRBD1 covers 9 bases. This CDR3 comprises 13 residues. Losses at the gene ends were 3 bases for V and 7 bases for J; bases not matched to a gene: 4. Germline V CDR1 and CDR2: KGHSH, LQKENI.

This rearrangement joins TRBV7-9 to TRBJ2-1, with 8 bases matching TRBD1. From germline, CDR1 is SEHNR and CDR2 FQNEAQ (reference sequence). The CDR3 consists of 15 residues. J was trimmed by 3 bases and V by 2 bases; bases with no gene match: 3. The CDR3 is CASSLMDRVYNEQFF. The CDR3 nucleotides read TGTGCCAGCAGCTTAATGGACAGGGTCTACAATGAGCAGTTCTTC.

CDR3 protein: CAWAPGADTQYF. In DNA, the CDR3 is TGTGCCTGGGCCCCCGGAGCAGATACGCAGTATTTT. The chain combines TRBV30 with TRBJ2-3; D is unresolved. Germline values: CDR1 GTSNPN, CDR2 SVGIG (reference sequence). The CDR3 loop spans 12 amino acids. V was trimmed by 5 bases and J by 4 bases, leaving 10 bases between them.

The chain uses TRBV12-2 and TRBJ2-1; the DNA was not used to check the table's D call, TRBD2. TRBV12-2 constitutes a pseudogene. CDR3 length: 16 amino acids. DNA of the CDR3: TGTGCAAGTCGCCCCTCCGGACTAGCGGGAGGGGGGGGGCAGTTCTTC. It specifies CASRPSGLAGGGGQFF.